Each of the 24 T cell receptor beta chains below was sequenced from the same sample in a study of OX40 agonist ivuxolimab in advanced cancers. Clones were sequenced by immunoSEQ multiplex PCR, and TCRdb holds only the in-frame ones, with some missing. The sample consists of tens of thousands of clones, around 89% of them appearing once. The sample was CD4+ or CD8+ T cells sorted from blood, taken in a trial of the OX40 agonist ivuxolimab. The receptors shown here come from an adult with an advanced solid tumor such as melanoma, head and neck, liver or kidney cancer.

CDR3 sequence: CASSPDTSGATNEKLFF. In nucleotides, the CDR3 is TGCGCCAGCAGCCCAGATACCTCGGGGGCAACTAATGAAAAACTGTTTTTT. The chain couples TRBV5-1 to TRBJ1-4; D might be TRBD1 (5 bases). The CDR3 contains 17 residues. Trimming stripped 4 bases from V and 0 bases from J, with 16 bases between. Germline CDR1 reads SGHRS; CDR2 reads YFSETQ.

The chain uses TRBV19 and TRBJ1-5; D may be TRBD1 (5 bases). Trimming cost V 4 bases and J 0 bases, with 13 bases left between them. The CDR3 sequence is 16 residues long. The germline gives CDR1 LNHDA, CDR2 SQIVND (reference sequence). CDR3 sequence: CASSKGTVNSNQPQHF. The CDR3 DNA is TGTGCCAGTAGTAAAGGGACGGTAAATAGCAATCAGCCCCAGCATTTT.

This clone came up a few times. The chain uses TRBV30 and TRBJ1-3; perhaps TRBD1 as D (5 bases). The germline V gene encodes CDR1 GTSNPN and CDR2 SVGIG (reference sequence). The CDR3 runs to 16 residues. V lost 3 bases, J lost 1 base, and 16 bases lay in between. The CDR3 DNA follows: TGTGCCTGGAGGAGGGGACGGGGAGAGTCTGGAAACACCATATATTTT. As protein: CAWRRGRGESGNTIYF.

The chain has TRBV18 and TRBJ1-5; no clear D gene. Trimming removed 3 bases at V and 3 bases at J, with 9 bases between. Per the germline V gene, CDR1 is KGHSH and CDR2 is LQKENI. The CDR3 is 14 residues long. The CDR3 is CASSPSGTNQPQHF. The CDR3 nucleotides read TGTGCCAGCTCACCCTCCGGAACCAATCAGCCCCAGCATTTT.

This clone was picked up a small number of times. The V call is TRBV11-2, the J call TRBJ1-1; D not certain. The CDR3 length is 14 residues. Germline values: CDR1 SGHAT, CDR2 FQNNGV. V lost 0 bases and J lost 4, with 9 bases in between. In DNA, the CDR3 is TGTGCCAGCAGCTTAGAAGGGTTTAGCACTGAAGCTTTCTTT. Amino acid sequence: CASSLEGFSTEAFF.

This clone was found a few times. The chain employs TRBV12-2 and TRBJ2-5; TRBD1, as called in the table, went unchecked against the DNA. TRBV12-2 has pseudogene status. This CDR3 comprises 17 residues. DNA for the CDR3: TGTGCAAGTCGCCGGCCCGAGGGTTGGACAGGGAGAGAGACCCAGTACTTC. This translates into CASRRPEGWTGRETQYF.

V gene TRBV6-1 combines with J gene TRBJ2-5; no clear D gene. This CDR3 comprises 15 residues. The germline V gene encodes CDR1 MNHNS and CDR2 SASEGT. V lost 4 bases, J lost 1 base, and 13 bases lay in between. The CDR3 sequence: CASSGAASFQETQYF. DNA for the CDR3: TGTGCCAGCAGTGGGGCGGCCAGCTTCCAAGAGACCCAGTACTTC.

The rearrangement uses TRBV7-8 and TRBJ1-2; D might be TRBD1 (5 bases). Germline values: CDR1 SGHVS, CDR2 FQNEAQ. The CDR3 covers 14 residues. V shed 3 bases and J shed 2 bases, with 10 bases lying between them. CDR3 amino acids: CASSFSQGNYGYTF. The CDR3 DNA sequence: TGTGCCAGCAGCTTTAGTCAGGGAAACTATGGCTACACCTTC.

The table lists this clone with a count of one. J is TRBJ2-1 and V is TRBV11-3; the match to TRBD2 covers 7 bases. Germline CDR1 SGHNT, CDR2 YENEEA. The ends lost 3 bases at V and 13 bases at J; junction bases unmatched: 15. This CDR3 has 15 residues. CDR3 in DNA: TGTGCCAGCAGCTTGGGGCGAGCGGGGCCCCAACCCCAGTTCTTC. Protein: CASSLGRAGPQPQFF.

The genes are TRBV27 and TRBJ2-3; perhaps TRBD1 as D (5 bases). The CDR3 consists of 14 residues. Trimming pared 7 bases from V and 2 bases from J, leaving 13 bases between. Germline CDR1 reads MNHEY; CDR2 reads SMNVEV (reference sequence). The CDR3 protein is CASTPGSYTDTQYF. The CDR3 DNA sequence: TGTGCCAGCACTCCAGGGTCCTACACAGATACGCAGTATTTT.

The chain uses TRBV11-2 and TRBJ2-5; 11 bases are a match to TRBD1. Unmatched junction bases numbered 11, after V lost 7 bases and J lost 4 bases. From germline, CDR1 is SGHAT and CDR2 FQNNGV. This CDR3 comprises 16 residues. CDR3: CASKDRGQVPTETQYF. The CDR3 bases are TGTGCCAGCAAGGACAGGGGGCAGGTTCCCACAGAGACCCAGTACTTC.

In DNA form, the CDR3 reads TGCGCCAGCAGAAGGACTAGCGACTACAATGAGCAGTTCTTC. As protein: CASRRTSDYNEQFF. The chain is built from TRBV10-2 and TRBJ2-1; TRBD2 agrees at 9 bases. Trimming cost V 6 bases and J 3 bases; bases outside gene matches: 3. The CDR3 is made up of 14 amino acids. CDR1 WSHSY and CDR2 SAAADI come from the germline V gene.

The chain recombines TRBV11-3 with TRBJ2-2; unclear D gene. Trimming shortened V by 1 base and J by 3 bases, and 12 bases separated the two germline ends. CDR1 SGHNT and CDR2 YENEEA come from the germline V gene. The length of the CDR3 is 16 residues. The CDR3 DNA is TGTGCCAGCAGCTTAGGAGGCCAGGTACACACCGGGGAGCTGTTTTTT. Translation: CASSLGGQVHTGELFF.

The genes are TRBV27 and TRBJ1-4; D is ambiguous. The CDR3 loop spans 13 amino acids. V lost 5 bases, J lost 2 bases, and 6 bases lay in between. The germline V gene has CDR1 MNHEY and CDR2 SMNVEV (reference sequence). CDR3 sequence (DNA): TGTGCCAGCAGTCTTCGGACTAATGAAAAACTGTTTTTT. Amino acids: CASSLRTNEKLFF.

This chain uses TRBV6-1 with TRBJ1-4, with D possibly being TRBD1 (5 bases). Trimming took off 2 bases at V and 7 bases at J, with 11 bases between the two ends. This CDR3 comprises 14 residues. The V gene's germline CDR1 is MNHNS and CDR2 SASEGT. CDR3 DNA sequence: TGTGCCAGCAGTGAATCTGGGACCGGTGAAAAACTGTTTTTT. Protein sequence: CASSESGTGEKLFF.

The V call is TRBV10-2, the J call TRBJ1-4, with D possibly being TRBD1 (5 bases). V was pared by 0 bases and J by 8 bases, with 13 bases between. Germline CDR1 and CDR2: WSHSY and SAAADI. The CDR3 has 15 residues. For the CDR3, the DNA is TGCGCCAGCAGTGAGTCGGCAGGGAAAGTAGAAAAACTGTTTTTT. It specifies CASSESAGKVEKLFF.

DNA for the CDR3: TGTGCCAGCAGCCCCCCCGGAGCGGGAGGGAGCGGTACGCAGTATTTT. Translated, it gives CASSPPGAGGSGTQYF. The J gene is TRBJ2-3, the V gene TRBV7-9; 10 positions match TRBD2. CDR1 is SEHNR, CDR2 FQNEAQ, per germline (reference sequence). CDR3 size: 16 residues. J was trimmed by 8 bases and V by 5 bases; bases with no gene match: 13. Complete variable domain (other parts from reference TRBV7-9 and TRBJ2-3): DTGVSQNPRHKITKRGQNVTFRCDPISEHNRLYWYRQTLGQGPEFLTYFQNEAQLEKSRLLSDRFSAERPKGSFSTLEIQRTEQGDSAMYLCASSPPGAGGSGTQYFGPGTRLTVL.

This chain connects TRBV9 to TRBJ2-7; a possible D gene is TRBD1 (6 bases). With 0 bases removed from V and 1 base from J, the gap between germline ends came to 8 bases. The CDR3 extends over 14 amino acids. CDR1 is SGDLS and CDR2 is YYNGEE in the germline V gene. The CDR3 reads CASSVAQGSYEQYF. The CDR3 DNA sequence: TGTGCCAGCAGCGTAGCGCAGGGGTCCTACGAGCAGTACTTC.

The CDR3 DNA follows: TGTGCCAGTAGCCGATCCTCAGCGGTAACTGAAGCTTTCTTT. This encodes CASSRSSAVTEAFF. J is TRBJ1-1 and V is TRBV19; D is unclear. The CDR3 is 14 amino acids. The germline V gene encodes CDR1 LNHDA and CDR2 SQIVND (reference sequence). The germline V and J ends were trimmed by 6 bases and 5 bases, with 16 bases remaining between them.

J is TRBJ2-2 and V is TRBV5-1, with 8 positions matching TRBD1. This CDR3 has 15 residues. Germline V gene sequence: CDR1 SGHRS, CDR2 YFSETQ. The junction had 3 bases not matched to a gene; V was cut back by 4 bases and J by 1 base. The DNA of the CDR3 is TGCGCCAGCAGCGTGGGGACAGGGAACACCGGGGAGCTGTTTTTT. This encodes CASSVGTGNTGELFF. Using reference TRBV5-1 and TRBJ2-2 for the parts outside the CDR3, the full variable domain is KAGVTQTPRYLIKTRGQQVTLSCSPISGHRSVSWYQQTPGQGLQFLFEYFSETQRNKGNFPGRFSGRQFSNSRSEMNVSTLELGDSALYLCASSVGTGNTGELFFGEGSRLTVL.

V and J are TRBV19 and TRBJ2-7; 13 nucleotides match TRBD2. With 3 bases clipped from V and 6 bases from J, the junction kept 2 bases outside the gene matches. This CDR3 is built from 14 residues. CDR1 is LNHDA, CDR2 SQIVND, per germline (reference sequence). CDR3 sequence (DNA): TGTGCCAGTAGTATGCGACTAGCGGGGGGCGAGCAGTACTTC. It encodes CASSMRLAGGEQYF. The whole variable domain, filled in from reference TRBV19 and TRBJ2-7, reads DGGITQSPKYLFRKEGQNVTLSCEQNLNHDAMYWYRQDPGQGLRLIYYSQIVNDFQKGDIAEGYSVSREKKESFPLTVTSAQKNPTAFYLCASSMRLAGGEQYFGPGTRLTVT.

The genes are TRBV11-3 and TRBJ2-7, with 11 positions matching TRBD1. Germline V gives CDR1 SGHNT, CDR2 YENEEA. V trimming: 3 bases; J trimming: 6 bases; junction bases outside the gene matches: 7. This CDR3 spans 15 amino acids. For the CDR3, the DNA is TGTGCCAGCAGCTTGTTTCCGGGACAGGGGGGCGAGCAGTACTTC. This encodes CASSLFPGQGGEQYF.

The rearrangement joins TRBV10-1 to TRBJ2-2; no reliable D call. The CDR3 length is 16 residues. Per germline, CDR1 WNHNN and CDR2 SYGVQD (reference sequence). With 2 bases removed from V and 3 bases from J, the gap between germline ends came to 13 bases. CDR3 protein: CASSEDARPYTGELFF. CDR3 nucleotides: TGCGCCAGCAGTGAGGATGCCAGGCCTTACACCGGGGAGCTGTTTTTT.

The gene calls are TRBV7-9 and TRBJ1-2; D not certain. Trimming removed 1 base from V and 3 bases from J, with 6 bases in between. This CDR3 contains 13 residues. The germline CDR1 and CDR2 sequences are SEHNR and FQNEAQ (reference sequence). The CDR3 loop reads CASSLETDYGYTF. CDR3 sequence (DNA): TGTGCCAGCAGCTTAGAGACGGACTATGGCTACACCTTC.